The clone carrying this T cell receptor beta chain occurred once. Its antigen is unknown. Libraries were prepared by immunoSEQ multiplex PCR; TCRdb keeps only in-frame clonotypes and omits some of them. The repertoire holds under 85,000 clones, 94% seen once, with 11% in the top ten. This entry is derived from a study of OX40 agonist ivuxolimab in advanced cancers. Study results and limitations: In general, CD8+ T cells held more expanded clones than CD4+ did, on average. Clonal expansion by week 6 occurred in CD4+ and CD8+ blood T cells (at 0.1 to 3.0 mg/kg).

The ends were cut back, 0 bases at V and 0 bases at J, with 8 bases in the middle. The CDR3 runs 15 residues. Germline values: CDR1 SGHVS, CDR2 FQNEAQ. The material was CD4+ or CD8+ T cells sorted from blood, obtained in a trial of the OX40 agonist ivuxolimab. This chain uses TRBV7-8 with TRBJ1-2; weak D call: TRBD1 (6 bases). The sequence was obtained from an adult with an advanced solid tumor such as melanoma, head and neck, liver or kidney cancer. Here the CDR3 reads CASSLAGQPNYGYTF. The DNA for the CDR3 is TGTGCCAGCAGCTTAGCGGGACAACCTAACTATGGCTACACCTTC.